The T cell receptor (beta chain) described here comes from a study of blood T cell repertoires in COVID-19. For the study at large: Sample material is recorded as cDNA or gDNA derived from T cells, B-cell-depleted T cells, or PBMCs.

Measured with immunoSEQ multiplex PCR; TCRdb has only the in-frame clones, and not every one. The sample includes about 100,000 clones, about 80% of them seen just once. Trimming took off 0 bases at V and 3 bases at J, with 12 bases between the two ends. The germline gives CDR1 SGHKS, CDR2 YYEKEE (reference sequence). The CDR3 has 15 residues. The specimen was peripheral blood. The rearrangement joins TRBV5-5 to TRBJ2-5; tentatively, D is TRBD2 (7 bases). The clonotype comes from a man between 65 and 85 years old with active or convalescent COVID-19. The CDR3 DNA is TGTGCCAGCAGCTTGGTGGGGGGGCGAAAAGAGACCCAGTACTTC. Protein product: CASSLVGGRKETQYF.